One sample yielded the 25 T cell receptor beta chains listed below, sequenced in a study of CD8 T cells in Susac syndrome. RNA amounts of roughly 0.45 to 1 ug underwent reverse transcription with random hexamers. TCRdb analysed the immunoSEQ multiplex PCR reads with MiXCR anew, one entry per CDR3 protein. Here the sample spans around 150,000 distinct CDR3 sequences, approximately 92% being singletons. What was sequenced was CD4+ T cells from PBMCs. Receptors originate from a human donor in good health.

This chain connects TRBV7-2 to TRBJ2-3; no clear D. The CDR3 extends over 14 amino acids. V was shortened by 1 base and J by 0 bases, with 5 bases between the two germline ends. The germline V gene has CDR1 SGHTA and CDR2 FQGNSA. DNA of the CDR3: TGTGCCAGCAGCTTAGTCGCCAGCACAGATACGCAGTATTTT. This gives the protein CASSLVASTDTQYF.

Written as DNA, the CDR3 is TGCAGCGTTGAGGGGTTTGGGACCGAAACTTGGAGGGATAACTATGGCTACACCTTC. Protein product: CSVEGFGTETWRDNYGYTF. The J gene is TRBJ1-2, the V gene TRBV29-1; tentative D call: TRBD1 (5 bases). Germline CDR1 and CDR2: SQVTM and ANQGSEA. V dropped 3 bases and J dropped 1 base, with 27 bases sitting between them. CDR3 size: 19 residues.

V usage is TRBV6-1 and J usage is TRBJ2-6; D assignment may be TRBD1 or TRBD2 (6 bases each). This CDR3 has 16 amino acids. Trimming pared 1 base from V and 4 bases from J, leaving 11 bases between. CDR1 is MNHNS, CDR2 SASEGT, per germline. The CDR3 DNA reads TGTGCCAGCAGTGAAGTAAGGGGGGCCGGGGCCAACGTCCTGACTTTC. Its translation: CASSEVRGAGANVLTF.

J is TRBJ2-7 and V is TRBV9; 8 bases fit TRBD1. The germline gives CDR1 SGDLS, CDR2 YYNGEE. The CDR3 has 15 residues. V lost 4 bases to trimming and J lost 5 bases; unmatched junction nucleotides: 11. For the CDR3, the DNA is TGTGCCAGCAGCCCGAGACAGGGGTATCGGGACGAGCAGTACTTC. Protein product: CASSPRQGYRDEQYF.

V and J are TRBV20-1 and TRBJ1-1; 8 positions agree with TRBD1. Germline V lookup: CDR1 DFQATT, CDR2 SNEGSKA (reference sequence). The J segment lost 6 bases and the V segment lost 0 bases, leaving 3 bases of the junction unmatched. There are 13 residues in the CDR3. The CDR3 coding sequence is TGCAGTGCTAGAGATTACAGGGGGGCTGAAGCTTTCTTT. This gives the protein CSARDYRGAEAFF.

The chain combines TRBV7-2 with TRBJ2-5, with D perhaps TRBD1 or TRBD2 (7 bases each). Germline V CDR1 and CDR2: SGHTA, FQGNSA. V was trimmed by 1 base and J by 4 bases, leaving 13 bases between them. The CDR3 consists of 15 residues. Written as DNA, the CDR3 is TGTGCCAGCAGCTTAGAGGCCAGGGGGGGAGAGACCCAGTACTTC. Protein sequence: CASSLEARGGETQYF. The variable domain in full, completed from reference TRBV7-2 and TRBJ2-5, reads GAGVSQSPSNKVTEKGKDVELRCDPISGHTALYWYRQSLGQGLEFLIYFQGNSAPDKSGLPSDRFSAERTGGSVSTLTIQRTQQEDSAVYLCASSLEARGGETQYFGPGTRLLVL.

The V call is TRBV5-1, the J call TRBJ2-6; D is unclear. The CDR3 contains 17 residues. Trimming left V 4 bases short and J 0 bases short, with 14 bases between. Germline V lookup: CDR1 SGHRS, CDR2 YFSETQ. CDR3 in DNA: TGCGCCAGCAGCCCCCGCCAATGGGGCTCTGGGGCCAACGTCCTGACTTTC. Translation: CASSPRQWGSGANVLTF.

This chain uses TRBV20-1 with TRBJ1-4; D gene ambiguous. Germline loops: CDR1 DFQATT, CDR2 SNEGSKA (reference sequence). Trimming pared 0 bases from V and 5 bases from J, leaving 10 bases between. The CDR3 has 14 residues. CDR3 loop: CSARDGPSNEKLFF. The CDR3 bases are TGCAGTGCTAGAGATGGCCCTTCAAATGAAAAACTGTTTTTT.

V and J are TRBV20-1 and TRBJ2-3; 14 positions agree with TRBD2. Per the germline V gene, CDR1 is DFQATT and CDR2 is SNEGSKA (reference sequence). J gave up 3 bases and V 5 bases, and 4 bases lay outside the gene matches. CDR3 size: 15 residues. The CDR3 region is CSALGTSGGTDTQYF. In DNA, the CDR3 is TGCAGTGCTCTCGGGACTAGCGGGGGAACAGATACGCAGTATTTT.

V usage is TRBV28 and J usage is TRBJ1-6; 9 bases align to TRBD1. V shed 5 bases and J 8 bases; nucleotides not matched to a gene: 4. The CDR3 has 14 amino acids. The V gene's germline CDR1 is MDHEN and CDR2 SYDVKM. DNA for the CDR3: TGTGCCAGCAGTCCGGGACAGGGCGATTCACCCCTCCACTTT. Its translation is CASSPGQGDSPLHF.

The chain recombines TRBV28 with TRBJ1-5; no definite D call. This CDR3 comprises 12 residues. Germline V gene data show CDR1 as MDHEN and CDR2 as SYDVKM. V was shortened by 3 bases and J by 6 bases, with 6 bases between the two germline ends. CDR3: CASSFTGQPQHF. The CDR3, as DNA: TGTGCCAGCAGTTTTACGGGTCAGCCCCAGCATTTT.

This clonotype turned up a few times. The J gene is TRBJ2-5, the V gene TRBV7-9, with 11 bases that match TRBD2. The germline V gene has CDR1 SEHNR and CDR2 FQNEAQ (reference sequence). The CDR3 totals 15 residues. J gave up 2 bases and V 5 bases, and 4 bases lay outside the gene matches. For the CDR3, the DNA is TGTGCCAGCAGCCAGGGACTAGCGGAGCAAGAGACCCAGTACTTC. This gives the protein CASSQGLAEQETQYF.

The V call is TRBV20-1, the J call TRBJ2-5, with D maybe TRBD2 (5 bases). V lost 3 bases and J lost 1, with 9 bases in between. The CDR3 is made up of 13 amino acids. Germline V gene lookup returns CDR1 DFQATT and CDR2 SNEGSKA (reference sequence). The chain's CDR3 is CSARRVIQETQYF. The DNA for the CDR3 is TGCAGTGCTAGGAGGGTAATCCAAGAGACCCAGTACTTC.

The chain recombines TRBV27 with TRBJ2-3; D might be TRBD1 (5 bases). Germline CDR1 reads MNHEY; CDR2 reads SMNVEV (reference sequence). V was clipped by 7 bases and J by 2 bases, with 10 bases between them. The CDR3 has 13 residues. The CDR3, as DNA: TGTGCCAGCACAGGGTGGACCACAGATACGCAGTATTTT. Its translation is CASTGWTTDTQYF.

In nucleotides, the CDR3 is TGTGCCAGCAGTGACTTGGGGCATAAGGGAGGCTACACCTTC. Amino acids: CASSDLGHKGGYTF. This chain joins TRBV12-3 or TRBV12-4 and TRBJ1-2; D perhaps matches TRBD1 (5 bases). V dropped 5 bases and J dropped 8 bases, with 18 bases sitting between them. The CDR3 sequence is 14 residues long.

The chain employs TRBV5-1 and TRBJ2-2, with TRBD1 matching 8 bases. Germline CDR1 reads SGHRS; CDR2 reads YFSETQ. The CDR3 contains 16 residues. V was clipped by 2 bases and J by 0 bases; unmatched bases: 3. CDR3: CASSLAQGANTGELFF. The CDR3 DNA is TGCGCCAGCAGCTTAGCACAGGGGGCGAACACCGGGGAGCTGTTTTTT. Drawing the rest from reference TRBV5-1 and TRBJ2-2, the complete variable domain is KAGVTQTPRYLIKTRGQQVTLSCSPISGHRSVSWYQQTPGQGLQFLFEYFSETQRNKGNFPGRFSGRQFSNSRSEMNVSTLELGDSALYLCASSLAQGANTGELFFGEGSRLTVL.

The chain links TRBV25-1 to TRBJ2-1; D gene unclear. CDR1 and CDR2 from the germline V gene are MGHDK and SYGVNS. CDR3 length: 14 amino acids. With 3 bases removed from V and 5 bases from J, the gap between germline ends came to 11 bases. CDR3 sequence (DNA): TGTGCCAGCAGTGACTCCGGTAGGCACAATGAGCAGTTCTTC. Translation: CASSDSGRHNEQFF.

This clonotype was picked up a small number of times. This rearrangement joins TRBV30 to TRBJ2-7; possible D gene TRBD1, 5 bases. CDR3 length: 14 amino acids. Germline V CDR1 and CDR2: GTSNPN, SVGIG (reference sequence). V was cut by 4 bases and J by 4 bases, with 17 bases left in between. The CDR3: CAWTQTLDSYEQYF. In DNA form, the CDR3 reads TGTGCCTGGACCCAAACTCTTGACAGTTACGAGCAGTACTTC.

This chain uses TRBV5-1 with TRBJ1-2, with 7 bases identical to TRBD1. The CDR3 runs to 13 residues. CDR1 and CDR2 (germline): SGHRS, YFSETQ. The ends lost 4 bases at V and 4 bases at J; junction bases unmatched: 4. CDR3 DNA: TGCGCCAGCAGCGGTGACAGGGTCTATGGCTACACCTTC. Residues: CASSGDRVYGYTF. Based on the CDR3 plus reference TRBV5-1 and TRBJ1-2, the full variable domain is KAGVTQTPRYLIKTRGQQVTLSCSPISGHRSVSWYQQTPGQGLQFLFEYFSETQRNKGNFPGRFSGRQFSNSRSEMNVSTLELGDSALYLCASSGDRVYGYTFGSGTRLTVV.

CDR3 residues: CASSSLAGTDTQYF. DNA for the CDR3: TGTGCCAGCAGCTCTCTAGCGGGGACAGATACGCAGTATTTT. The chain employs TRBV7-9 and TRBJ2-3, with 9 nucleotides matching TRBD2. J lost 3 bases, V lost 4 bases, and 2 bases had no gene match. From germline, CDR1 is SEHNR and CDR2 FQNEAQ (reference sequence). This CDR3 has 14 amino acids.

The rearrangement links TRBV15 to TRBJ1-2; D is unclear. The germline V gene has CDR1 LNHNV and CDR2 YYDKDF (reference sequence). V lost 7 bases to trimming and J lost 5 bases, with 14 bases between them. The CDR3 consists of 13 residues. DNA of the CDR3: TGTGCCACCATGGCTCGGAGTGGGTATGGCTACACCTTC. Translating it yields CATMARSGYGYTF.

The chain uses TRBV20-1 and TRBJ2-5, with D tentatively TRBD1 (5 bases). V lost 6 bases and J lost 0, with 11 bases in between. The CDR3 has 13 amino acids. CDR1 and CDR2 from the germline V gene are DFQATT and SNEGSKA (reference sequence). DNA for the CDR3: TGCAGTGCCTTGGCGGACAACCAAGAGACCCAGTACTTC. This codes for CSALADNQETQYF.

V is TRBV7-2 and J is TRBJ2-3; 10 bases fit TRBD2. This CDR3 region has 15 residues. CDR1 is SGHTA and CDR2 is FQGNSA in the germline V gene. The V and J ends lost 3 bases and 4 bases, in that order; junction bases with no gene match: 4. The DNA of the CDR3 is TGTGCCAGCAGCTTTAGCGGGGGGAGGGCAGATACGCAGTATTTT. Protein: CASSFSGGRADTQYF.

The rearrangement links TRBV20-1 to TRBJ1-2; D ambiguous. Deletions cut 6 bases from V and 6 bases from J, with 23 bases between. CDR3 length equals 15 residues. The germline CDR1 and CDR2 sequences are DFQATT and SNEGSKA (reference sequence). The CDR3 loop is CSAPTHSRTWDGYTF. Here the CDR3 DNA reads TGCAGTGCCCCGACCCACTCTAGGACCTGGGATGGCTACACCTTC.

The V call is TRBV10-3, the J call TRBJ1-2; D is uncertain. Germline loops: CDR1 ENHRY, CDR2 SYGVKD. Trimming removed 6 bases from V and 4 bases from J, with 12 bases in between. The CDR3 is made up of 13 amino acids. The CDR3 DNA sequence: TGTGCCATCAGCCGAGACGCACCCTATGGCTACACCTTC. It specifies CAISRDAPYGYTF.